This T cell receptor beta chain was recovered during a study of blood T cell repertoires in COVID-19 (dated by TCRdb to 2018 to 2020). About the full investigation: The collaborator samples originated in the United States, Italy and Spain and spanned the acute and convalescent phases of COVID-19. Samples were obtained from the ongoing ImmuneRACE study (first 160 participants) and from about 1,300 subjects provided by 6 global collaborators. Nearly every sample came with metadata listing a de-identified subject ID, COVID-19 status, age in years and sex. Where available, HLA class I and class II types were taken from metadata supplied by the sample provider and were not determined by assay-based typing. The repertoires were made available in a free public database intended to serve as a resource for research on the immune response to SARS-CoV-2. The dataset comprised deeply sampled blood TCRbeta repertoires from subjects exposed to, actively infected with, or recovered from COVID-19. The material from the prospective study consisted of cDNA or gDNA derived from T cells, B-cell-depleted T cells, or PBMCs. The paper as a whole reports these results and caveats: The quantity of clinical and demographic metadata differed by source and by participant and was supplied without curation.

As regards this clone: The target of this receptor is not known. No qualities accompany the bases; no much larger clone lies one base away.

In the prospective study, participants were roughly 18 to 95 years old, resided in about two dozen geographic areas of the United States, and were enrolled through a virtual design. In the prospective study, cohorts were assigned on the basis of participant-reported clinical history obtained from a screening survey and a study questionnaire. Mobile phlebotomists in the prospective study collected whole blood, serum and a nasopharyngeal or oropharyngeal swab from every participant. Over a roughly 2-month period, participants in the prospective study had the option of providing additional blood draws and questionnaires. Before DNA extraction, prospective study blood samples were shipped either frozen or at room temperature. The immunoSEQ Assay, a bias-controlled multiplex PCR, was used to amplify TCRbeta CDR3 regions from genomic DNA. The authors processed their data as follows. The number of nucleated cells in each sample was estimated by amplification of reference gene primers within the assay. Sequence reads were collapsed and filtered to measure the absolute abundance of every unique TCRbeta CDR3 rearrangement. For each sample, productive Simpson clonality was calculated as the square root of Simpson's diversity index across productive rearrangements. Not all clones reach the TCRdb copy of this immuneACCESS table, which keeps in-frame sequences only. Checked studies attribute under half of the gap to unresolved V genes and leave the rest unexplained. D and trimming were read from the DNA, whereas the V and J calls and clone size are those reported in that table. The sample table lists approximately 220,000 clones, 80% to 90% of them with a count of one. 3.5% to 4% of the sample is in the top ten clones.

CDR1 and CDR2 are read off the germline V gene as SGHRS and YFSETQ. There are 16 amino acids in the CDR3, from cysteine to phenylalanine inclusive. CDR3 DNA is the only sequence kept; it has 48 bases, read in frame from the first base. Cut back by 4 bases and 0 bases, the V and J ends lie 15 bases apart. The receptor was isolated from a woman in her thirties or forties with acute COVID-19. Source material: PBMCs or T cells enriched from blood (not recorded which). Recombination joined TRBV5-1 with TRBJ2-3; the best D guess is TRBD2, with 5 bases matching. The DNA reads TGCGCCAGCAGCCCCGGGGATAGGGAGAGCACAGATACGCAGTATTTT. Its protein product is CASSPGDRESTDTQYF.